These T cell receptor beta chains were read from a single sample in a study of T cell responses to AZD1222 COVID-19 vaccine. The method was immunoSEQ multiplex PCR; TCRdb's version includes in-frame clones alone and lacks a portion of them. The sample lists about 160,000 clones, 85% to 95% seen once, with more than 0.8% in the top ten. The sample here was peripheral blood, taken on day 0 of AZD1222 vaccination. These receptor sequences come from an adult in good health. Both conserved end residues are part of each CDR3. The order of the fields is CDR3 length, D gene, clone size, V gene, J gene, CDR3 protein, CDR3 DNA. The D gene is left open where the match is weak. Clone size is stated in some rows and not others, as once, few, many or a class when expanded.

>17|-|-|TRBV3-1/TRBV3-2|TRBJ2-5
CASSLAVAGTLRETQYF
TGTGCCAGCAGCCTCGCCGTTGCGGGAACACTTAGAGAGACCCAGTACTTC
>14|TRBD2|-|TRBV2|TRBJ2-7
CASTRTSGSYEQYF
TGTGCCAGCACCCGGACTAGCGGCTCCTACGAGCAGTACTTC
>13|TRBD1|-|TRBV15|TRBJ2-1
CATSRGDGTGGFF
TGTGCCACCAGCAGAGGGGACGGGACAGGGGGGTTCTTC
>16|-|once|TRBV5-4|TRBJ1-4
CASSLAGTGVNEKLFF
TGTGCCAGCAGCTTGGCCGGCACAGGTGTTAATGAAAAACTGTTTTTT
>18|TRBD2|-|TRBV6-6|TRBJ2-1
CASSQPGTSGGSYGEQFF
TGTGCCAGCAGTCAACCCGGGACTAGCGGGGGCTCCTATGGGGAGCAGTTCTTC
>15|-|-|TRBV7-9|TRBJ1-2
CASSLLGVEDYGYTF
TGTGCCAGCAGCTTACTGGGGGTTGAAGACTATGGCTACACCTTC
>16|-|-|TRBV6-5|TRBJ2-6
CASSYSRGSGANVLTF
TGTGCCAGCAGTTACTCGAGGGGCTCTGGGGCCAACGTCCTGACTTTC
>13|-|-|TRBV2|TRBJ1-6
CASRVGGAPPLHF
TGTGCCAGCAGAGTAGGTGGGGCTCCACCCCTCCACTTT
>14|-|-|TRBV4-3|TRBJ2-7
CASSQVMGSGEQYF
TGCGCCAGCAGCCAAGTAATGGGCTCGGGCGAGCAGTACTTC
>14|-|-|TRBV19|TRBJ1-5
CASKGRNSNQPQHF
TGTGCCAGTAAAGGACGGAATAGCAATCAGCCCCAGCATTTT
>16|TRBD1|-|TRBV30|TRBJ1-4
CAWSGTRTGNVEKLFF
TGTGCCTGGAGTGGGACAAGGACAGGGAATGTTGAAAAACTGTTTTTT
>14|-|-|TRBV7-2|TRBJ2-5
CASSLVKGMETQYF
TGTGCCAGCAGCTTAGTTAAGGGAATGGAGACCCAGTACTTC
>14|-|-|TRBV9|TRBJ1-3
CASSATVSGNTIYF
TGTGCCAGCAGCGCGACGGTCTCTGGAAACACCATATATTTT
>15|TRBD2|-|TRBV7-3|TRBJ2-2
CASSLSPGGSGELFF
TGTGCCAGCAGCTTAAGCCCGGGGGGGTCCGGGGAGCTGTTTTTT
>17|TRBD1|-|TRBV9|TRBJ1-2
CASSGFSRTGQGFGYTF
TGTGCCAGCAGCGGATTTAGTAGGACAGGGCAGGGATTTGGCTACACCTTC
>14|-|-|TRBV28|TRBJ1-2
CASSLLRGSDGYTF
TGTGCCAGCAGTTTGCTCAGGGGTTCAGATGGCTACACCTTC
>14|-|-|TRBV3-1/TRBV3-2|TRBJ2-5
CASSQEEVVETQYF
TGTGCCAGCAGCCAAGAGGAGGTGGTAGAGACCCAGTACTTC
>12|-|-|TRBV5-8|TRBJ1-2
CASSLRLYGYTF
TGTGCCAGCAGCTTAAGACTTTATGGCTACACCTTC
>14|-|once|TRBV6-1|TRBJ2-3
CASSETGVTDTQYF
TGTGCCAGCAGTGAGACGGGGGTCACAGATACGCAGTATTTT
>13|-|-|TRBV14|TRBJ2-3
CASSPRLTDTQYF
TGTGCCAGCAGTCCCCGCCTCACAGATACGCAGTATTTT
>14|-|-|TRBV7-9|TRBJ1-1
CASSLARVDTEAFF
TGTGCCAGCAGCTTAGCCAGGGTTGATACTGAAGCTTTCTTT
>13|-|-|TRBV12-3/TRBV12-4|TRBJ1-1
CASSFGGTLEAFF
TGTGCCAGCAGTTTTGGGGGTACACTGGAAGCTTTCTTT
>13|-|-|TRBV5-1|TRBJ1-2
CASSLEQTDGYTF
TGCGCCAGCAGCCTCGAACAGACAGATGGCTACACCTTC
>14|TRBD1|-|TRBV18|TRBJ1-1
CASSPWTGNTEAFF
TGTGCCAGCTCACCCTGGACAGGGAACACTGAAGCTTTCTTT
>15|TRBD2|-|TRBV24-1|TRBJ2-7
CATSDSSGKVYEQYF
TGTGCCACCAGTGACTCTAGCGGGAAAGTCTACGAGCAGTACTTC
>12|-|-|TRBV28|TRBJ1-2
CASSLRQYGYTF
TGTGCCAGCAGTTTGCGACAGTATGGCTACACCTTC
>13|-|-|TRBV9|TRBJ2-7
CASSGGSSYEQYF
TGTGCCAGCAGCGGAGGGAGCTCCTACGAGCAGTACTTC
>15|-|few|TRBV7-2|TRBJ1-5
CASSLSSYENQPQHF
TGTGCCAGCAGCTTATCCAGCTATGAGAATCAGCCCCAGCATTTT
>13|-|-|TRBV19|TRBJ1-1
CASSIVQGTEAFF
TGTGCCAGTAGTATAGTTCAGGGCACTGAAGCTTTCTTT
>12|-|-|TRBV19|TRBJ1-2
CASSIPPDGYTF
TGTGCCAGTAGTATCCCCCCGGATGGCTACACCTTC
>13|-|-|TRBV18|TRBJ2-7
CASSLQGMYEQYF
TGTGCCAGCTCACTCCAGGGCATGTACGAGCAGTACTTC
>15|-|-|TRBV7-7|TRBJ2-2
CASSKGAVGTGELFF
TGTGCCAGCAGCAAAGGGGCGGTGGGCACCGGGGAGCTGTTTTTT
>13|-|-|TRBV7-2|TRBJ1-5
CASSSRDNQPQHF
TGTGCCAGCAGCTCCCGGGACAATCAGCCCCAGCATTTT
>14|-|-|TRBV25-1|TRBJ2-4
CASRSGSGKNIQYF
TGTGCCAGCAGATCGGGGTCAGGCAAAAACATTCAGTACTTC
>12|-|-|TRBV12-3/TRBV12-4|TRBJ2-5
CASSTFQETQYF
TGTGCCAGCAGTACCTTTCAAGAGACCCAGTACTTC
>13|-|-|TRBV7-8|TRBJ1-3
CASSSTPWDTIYF
TGTGCCAGCAGCTCGACTCCTTGGGACACCATATATTTT
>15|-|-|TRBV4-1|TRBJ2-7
CASSQGLGGAVEQYF
TGCGCCAGCAGCCAAGGCCTTGGGGGGGCGGTCGAGCAGTACTTC
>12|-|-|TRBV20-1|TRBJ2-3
CSASRRIDTQYF
TGCAGTGCTAGTCGCAGAATAGATACGCAGTATTTT
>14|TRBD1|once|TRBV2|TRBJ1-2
CASIWRTGEGGYTF
TGTGCCAGCATCTGGAGGACAGGGGAAGGCGGCTACACCTTC
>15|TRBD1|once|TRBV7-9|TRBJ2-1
CASKVGGQGVHEQFF
TGTGCCAGCAAAGTGGGTGGACAGGGGGTACATGAGCAGTTCTTC
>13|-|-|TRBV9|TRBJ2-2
CASSSQGSGELFF
TGTGCCAGCAGCTCCCAGGGTTCCGGGGAGCTGTTTTTT
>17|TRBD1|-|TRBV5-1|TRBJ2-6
CASSLVGQNSGANVLTF
TGCGCCAGCAGCTTGGTGGGACAGAACTCTGGGGCCAACGTCCTGACTTTC
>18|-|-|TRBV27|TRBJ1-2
CASSPNRQPFTGFYGYTF
TGTGCCAGCAGTCCTAACCGGCAGCCCTTCACCGGATTCTATGGCTACACCTTC
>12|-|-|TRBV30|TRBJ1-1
CAWGANQGEAFF
TGTGCCTGGGGTGCTAATCAGGGGGAAGCTTTCTTT
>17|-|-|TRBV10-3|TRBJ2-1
CAISVGSWGSSYNEQFF
TGTGCCATCAGTGTGGGGAGTTGGGGTAGTTCCTACAATGAGCAGTTCTTC